This T cell receptor beta chain was recorded in a study of T cells in Graves' hyperthyroidism and ophthalmopathy. Findings and caveats of the study: The majority of expanded thyroid clonotypes above 0.001 also appeared in blood.

TCR beta CDR3 regions were amplified from RNA. TCR CDR3 underwent first-round RT-PCR with the HTBI primer set. TCRdb fed the multiplex PCR reads into MiXCR, producing one record per CDR3 protein. The sample includes about 700,000 distinct CDR3 sequences, about 15% of them seen just once. An absence of ophthalmopathy progression within 18 months meant stable Graves' hyperthyroidism. Germline-derived CDR1 and CDR2 are ENHRY and SYGVKD. This CDR3 has 18 residues. V dropped 6 bases and J dropped 2; count of bases not matched to a gene: 15. As concerns this clonotype: The antigen is not known.

V and J are TRBV10-3 and TRBJ2-1; 8 bases agree with TRBD1. Sequencing was carried out using blood. This TCR derives from a young woman with Graves' hyperthyroidism. This CDR3 reads CAISPITGGIEAYNEQFF. CDR3 in DNA: TGTGCCATCAGCCCGATTACAGGGGGGATCGAGGCCTACAATGAGCAGTTCTTC.